Given below is one TCR beta chain in context. These data come from a study of T-cell memory formation after mild COVID-19. This CDR3 contains 15 residues. The V gene lost 2 bases and the J gene lost 6 bases, with 16 bases spanning the gap. CDR1 and CDR2 (germline): SGHKS, YYEKEE (reference sequence). Constant-segment primers were used for 5'RACE, and the resulting TCR alpha and TCR beta cDNA libraries carried sample barcodes and UMIs. TCRdb re-called the 5' RACE reads through MiXCR, storing one row per CDR3 protein. Here the sample spans 290,000 or so distinct CDR3 sequences, just under 20% being singletons.

The specimen sequenced was PBMCs or a T cell subset sorted from them (not recorded which). This chain joins TRBV5-5 and TRBJ2-3; tentative D call: TRBD1 (6 bases). This sequence was found in a young man who had mild COVID-19 (a few samples of this study predate the infection). Cell type and time point are not known. The CDR3 reads CASSLEQGIWDTQYF. The DNA of the CDR3 is TGTGCCAGCAGCTTAGAACAGGGTATATGGGATACGCAGTATTTT. The full variable domain, rest sourced from reference TRBV5-5 and TRBJ2-3, is DAGVTQSPTHLIKTRGQQVTLRCSPISGHKSVSWYQQVLGQGPQFIFQYYEKEERGRGNFPDRFSARQFPNYSSELNVNALLLGDSALYLCASSLEQGIWDTQYFGPGTRLTVL.